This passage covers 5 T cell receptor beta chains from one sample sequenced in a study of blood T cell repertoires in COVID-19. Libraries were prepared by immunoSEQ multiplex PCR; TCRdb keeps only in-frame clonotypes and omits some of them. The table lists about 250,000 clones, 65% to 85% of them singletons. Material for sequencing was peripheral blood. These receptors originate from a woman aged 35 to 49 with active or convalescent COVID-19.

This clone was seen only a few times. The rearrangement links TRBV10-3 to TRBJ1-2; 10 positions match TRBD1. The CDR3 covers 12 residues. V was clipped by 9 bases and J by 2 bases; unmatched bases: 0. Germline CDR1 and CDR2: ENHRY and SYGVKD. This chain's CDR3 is CAMGQGNYGYTF. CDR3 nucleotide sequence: TGTGCCATGGGACAGGGGAACTATGGCTACACCTTC.

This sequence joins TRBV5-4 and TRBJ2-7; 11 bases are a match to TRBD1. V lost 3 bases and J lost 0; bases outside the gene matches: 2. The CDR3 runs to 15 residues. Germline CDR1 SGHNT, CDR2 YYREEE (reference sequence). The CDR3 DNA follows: TGTGCCAGCAGCTCCGGGACAGGGGGCTCCTACGAGCAGTACTTC. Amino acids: CASSSGTGGSYEQYF. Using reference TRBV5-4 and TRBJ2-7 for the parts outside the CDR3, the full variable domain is ETGVTQSPTHLIKTRGQQVTLRCSSQSGHNTVSWYQQALGQGPQFIFQYYREEENGRGNFPPRFSGLQFPNYSSELNVNALELDDSALYLCASSSGTGGSYEQYFGPGTRLTVT.

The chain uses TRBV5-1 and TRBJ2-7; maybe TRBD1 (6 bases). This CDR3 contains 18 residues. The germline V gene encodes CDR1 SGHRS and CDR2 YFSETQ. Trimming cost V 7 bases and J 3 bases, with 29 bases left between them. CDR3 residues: CASGMRFQTGSTHYEQYV. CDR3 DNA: TGCGCCAGCGGCATGCGGTTTCAAACAGGGTCAACCCACTACGAGCAGTACGTC.

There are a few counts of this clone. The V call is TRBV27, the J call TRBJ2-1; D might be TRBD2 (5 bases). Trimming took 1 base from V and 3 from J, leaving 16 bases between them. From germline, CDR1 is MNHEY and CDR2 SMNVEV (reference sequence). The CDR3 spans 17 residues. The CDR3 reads CASSLLKKAALYNEQFF. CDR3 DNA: TGTGCCAGCAGTTTATTGAAGAAAGCGGCGCTCTACAATGAGCAGTTCTTC.

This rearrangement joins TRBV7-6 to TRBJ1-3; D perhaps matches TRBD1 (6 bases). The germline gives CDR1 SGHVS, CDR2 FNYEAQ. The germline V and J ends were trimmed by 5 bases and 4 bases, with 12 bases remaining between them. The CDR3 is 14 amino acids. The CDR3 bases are TGTGCCAGCAGCCAAATGGGGGCCGGAAACACCATATATTTT. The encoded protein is CASSQMGAGNTIYF.